A single sample gave rise to the 3 T cell receptor beta chains below, sequenced in a study of blood T cell repertoires in COVID-19. Libraries were prepared by immunoSEQ multiplex PCR; TCRdb keeps only in-frame clonotypes and omits some of them. The table has about 260,000 clones, about 87% seen once; the top ten hold around 9.2%. Sequencing was carried out using peripheral blood. These receptors came from a human donor in a cohort sampled during active COVID-19.

The V gene is TRBV29-1, the J gene TRBJ2-5; no clear D gene. Trimming removed 4 bases at V and 5 bases at J, with 11 bases between. The CDR3 extends over 12 amino acids. Germline lookup yields CDR1 SQVTM and CDR2 ANQGSEA. The CDR3 sequence is CSVVTQAETQYF. CDR3 nucleotides: TGCAGCGTTGTGACCCAGGCGGAGACCCAGTACTTC.

This sequence joins TRBV28 and TRBJ1-1; D is unclear. Germline CDR1 reads MDHEN; CDR2 reads SYDVKM. The germline V and J ends were trimmed by 6 bases and 1 base, with 12 bases remaining between them. This CDR3 has 14 residues. This CDR3 is CASRNTGKNTEAFF. Written as DNA, the CDR3 is TGTGCCAGCAGAAACACCGGGAAGAACACTGAAGCTTTCTTT. Full variable domain (remainder filled in from reference TRBV28 and TRBJ1-1): DVKVTQSSRYLVKRTGEKVFLECVQDMDHENMFWYRQDPGLGLRLIYFSYDVKMKEKGDIPEGYSVSREKKERFSLILESASTNQTSMYLCASRNTGKNTEAFFGQGTRLTVV.

The genes are TRBV27 and TRBJ1-1; 7 bases match TRBD1. This CDR3 has 14 residues. J gave up 5 bases and V 6 bases, and 9 bases lay outside the gene matches. Per germline, CDR1 MNHEY and CDR2 SMNVEV (reference sequence). The CDR3 protein is CASSSIGTETEAFF. CDR3 sequence (DNA): TGTGCCAGCAGCTCCATCGGGACAGAGACTGAAGCTTTCTTT.